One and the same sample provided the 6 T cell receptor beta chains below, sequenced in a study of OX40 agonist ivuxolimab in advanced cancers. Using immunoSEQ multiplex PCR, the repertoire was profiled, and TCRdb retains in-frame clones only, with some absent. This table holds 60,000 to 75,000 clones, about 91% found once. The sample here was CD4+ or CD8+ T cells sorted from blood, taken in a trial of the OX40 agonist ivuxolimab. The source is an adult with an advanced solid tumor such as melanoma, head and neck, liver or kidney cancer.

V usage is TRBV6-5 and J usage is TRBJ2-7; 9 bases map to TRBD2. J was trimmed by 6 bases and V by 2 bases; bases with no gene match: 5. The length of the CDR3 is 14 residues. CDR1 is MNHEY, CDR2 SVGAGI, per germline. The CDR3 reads CASSYGAGGGEQYF. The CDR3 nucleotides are TGTGCCAGCAGTTACGGTGCGGGAGGGGGCGAGCAGTACTTC.

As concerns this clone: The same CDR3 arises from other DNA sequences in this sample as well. The CDR3 region has the DNA TGTGCCAGTAGTATACCGCGGACTGAAGCTTTCTTT. It yields the protein CASSIPRTEAFF. The chain is built from TRBV19 and TRBJ1-1; D remains unclear. Trimming cost V 2 bases and J 5 bases, with 6 bases left between them. The CDR3 runs 12 residues. The germline V gene encodes CDR1 LNHDA and CDR2 SQIVND (reference sequence).

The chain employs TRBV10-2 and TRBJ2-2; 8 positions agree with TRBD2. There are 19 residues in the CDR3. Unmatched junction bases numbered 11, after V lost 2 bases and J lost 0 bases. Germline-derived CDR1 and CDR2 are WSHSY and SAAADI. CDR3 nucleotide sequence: TGCGCCAGCAGTGAGCCAGAGCCTACTAGCGGCACGAACACCGGGGAGCTGTTTTTT. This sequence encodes CASSEPEPTSGTNTGELFF.

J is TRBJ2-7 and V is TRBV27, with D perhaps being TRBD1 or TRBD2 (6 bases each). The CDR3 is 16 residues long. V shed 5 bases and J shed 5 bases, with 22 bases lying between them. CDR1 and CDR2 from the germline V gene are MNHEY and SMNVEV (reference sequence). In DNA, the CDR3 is TGTGCCAGCAGTCCGATAACAGGGAGGAGGTTCGACGAGCAGTACGTC. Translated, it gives CASSPITGRRFDEQYV.

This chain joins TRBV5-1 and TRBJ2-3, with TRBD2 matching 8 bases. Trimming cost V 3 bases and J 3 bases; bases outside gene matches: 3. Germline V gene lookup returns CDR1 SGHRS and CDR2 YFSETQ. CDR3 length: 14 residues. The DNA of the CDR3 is TGCGCCAGCAGCTCCGAGCGGGGGACAGATACGCAGTATTTT. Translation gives CASSSERGTDTQYF. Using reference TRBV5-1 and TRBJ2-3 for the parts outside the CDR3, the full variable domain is KAGVTQTPRYLIKTRGQQVTLSCSPISGHRSVSWYQQTPGQGLQFLFEYFSETQRNKGNFPGRFSGRQFSNSRSEMNVSTLELGDSALYLCASSSERGTDTQYFGPGTRLTVL.

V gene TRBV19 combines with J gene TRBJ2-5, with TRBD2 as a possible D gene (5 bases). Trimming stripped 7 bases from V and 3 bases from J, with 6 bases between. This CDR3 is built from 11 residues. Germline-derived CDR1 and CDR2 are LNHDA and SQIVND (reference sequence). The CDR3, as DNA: TGTGCCAGTATGGGAGAAGAGACCCAGTACTTC. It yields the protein CASMGEETQYF.